This T cell receptor (beta chain) was recorded in a study of T cell responses to AZD1222 COVID-19 vaccine (dated by TCRdb to about 2021). Regarding the research as a whole: Because spike-specific TCR depth and breadth did not differ between the two schedules, AZD1222 recipients who got a second dose at roughly 4 weeks were pooled with those who got a second dose at roughly 12 weeks. TCR sequencing covered some 250 trial participants: some 210 given two doses of AZD1222 and 26 given two doses of MenACWY control vaccine. Enrollment into the trials was organized by age into subgroups of 18-55, 56-69 and 70-plus years, and those subgroups contained about 160, 30 and 59 TCR-sequenced participants, respectively.

The meaning of the sample's time point label: baseline before first vaccination. Samples from vaccinated people were obtained from the UK trials COV001 and COV002, which included a single-blind randomized controlled phase 2/3 trial of AZD1222 (ChAdOx1 nCoV-19) in healthy adults. Trial participant PBMC samples were collected at day 0 and day 28 after the second dose for TCRbeta chain sequencing. The CDR3 regions of human TCRbeta chains were analyzed by immunosequencing. The paper's data handling went like this. TCRs in the repertoires were compared against a reference library of SARS-CoV-2-specific TCRs that had been generated with the MIRA antigen-specificity platform. Breadth was defined as the fraction of unique TCRs that were SARS-CoV-2-associated, and depth was defined as the fraction of total T cells that were SARS-CoV-2-associated. Using the MIRA data, each spike-specific TCR was assigned both to the spike region to which the TCR was reactive and to a CD4 or CD8 class. Log10-transformed breadth and depth values were compared by one-way ANOVA with Sidak's multiple comparisons tests. TCRdb stores this immuneACCESS table with in-frame sequences only. Part of the clones is absent; in the studies checked, under half of the shortfall reflects unresolved V genes, and no reason is known for the rest. That table is the source of V, J and clone size, and D and trimming were worked out from the DNA. The sample table lists more than 150,000 clones, 85% to 90% of them with a count of one. The top ten hold about 6% of the sample.

For this clone: Its antigen is currently not known. Per-nucleotide qualities are absent, and no much larger clonotype sits a single base away.

V is shortened by 10 bases, J by 11 bases, and the region joining them spans 20 bases. The CDR3 sequence holds 12 residues, the cysteine and phenylalanine included. Just CDR3 DNA is preserved here, 36 bases in frame from base 1. CDR1 and CDR2 (MDHEN, SYDVKM) derive from the germline V gene. Here is what the overall study found, with its caveats: Most participants were white British and females outnumbered males, and the authors suggested that clonal diversity may have been underestimated. No day 14 peak-response samples were available, so repertoires were characterized only after the peak T cell response. After two AZD1222 doses, spike-specific TCR breadth and depth were significantly higher than at day 0 and than in MenACWY recipients. Reportedly, close to half of the unique spike-specific TCRs recognized epitopes lying outside the regions that are mutated in the B.1.351 and B.1.1.7 variants. Conclusions about previously exposed vaccinees were limited because only six or seven AZD1222 recipients were SARS-CoV-2 seropositive at baseline. The vaccine-associated CD4 TCRs covered the entire spike protein, and the dominant responses fell in regions 160-218 and 743-854. In the small 56-69-year group, the increase in depth fell short of significance, most likely because of low power.

The chain uses TRBV28 and TRBJ1-2; a weak D assignment points to TRBD1 (5 bases agree). The sequence came from an adult in good health. This sample comprised peripheral blood, obtained on day 0 of AZD1222 vaccination. The CDR3 protein: CAIEGTDRRYTF. The bases read TGTGCCATAGAAGGGACCGATCGGAGGTACACCTTC.